What follows are 25 T cell receptor beta chains derived from one specimen sequenced in a study of blood T cell repertoires in COVID-19. Data came from immunoSEQ multiplex PCR; TCRdb stores just in-frame clones and leaves some out. The table lists 140,000 or so clones, roughly 85% of them singletons, with over 2.5% in the top ten. Sequencing was carried out using peripheral blood. The receptors were gathered from a man aged 45-65 years with acute or convalescent COVID-19.

This rearrangement joins TRBV7-6 to TRBJ1-2, with D hard to call. V was trimmed by 5 bases and J by 8 bases, leaving 15 bases between them. CDR3 length equals 13 residues. From germline, CDR1 is SGHVS and CDR2 FNYEAQ. The CDR3 loop reads CASSPGSIGGYTF. CDR3 coding DNA: TGTGCCAGCAGCCCCGGGAGTATAGGGGGCTACACCTTC.

This chain's CDR3 is CASSPPSGIMTDTQYF. CDR3 DNA: TGTGCCAGCAGTCCGCCTAGCGGGATAATGACAGATACGCAGTATTTT. The chain recombines TRBV28 with TRBJ2-3; 9 positions agree with TRBD2. This CDR3 spans 16 amino acids. The V gene's germline CDR1 is MDHEN and CDR2 SYDVKM. Unmatched junction bases numbered 9, after V lost 5 bases and J lost 3 bases.

The chain is built from TRBV18 and TRBJ1-3; 7 nucleotides align to TRBD1. J gave up 3 bases and V 1 base, and 9 bases lay outside the gene matches. Germline CDR1 reads KGHSH; CDR2 reads LQKENI. The CDR3 spans 17 residues. In DNA, the CDR3 is TGTGCCAGCTCACCACTCGGACAGGTCTATAGTGGAAACACCATATATTTT. Translated, it gives CASSPLGQVYSGNTIYF.

This clone was counted once. The J gene is TRBJ2-1, the V gene TRBV19; 12 nucleotides align to TRBD2. The germline V gene has CDR1 LNHDA and CDR2 SQIVND (reference sequence). After removal of 5 bases from V and 6 bases from J, the junction contained 5 bases not matched to a gene. The CDR3 spans 15 residues. CDR3: CASSSRLAGANEQFF. In DNA, the CDR3 is TGTGCCAGTAGTTCAAGACTAGCGGGAGCCAATGAGCAGTTCTTC.

A few counts support this clone. The rearrangement uses TRBV7-9 and TRBJ2-5; D perhaps matches TRBD1 (6 bases). The germline V gene has CDR1 SEHNR and CDR2 FQNEAQ (reference sequence). The CDR3 covers 14 residues. Trimming removed 5 bases at V and 5 bases at J, with 15 bases between. In DNA form, the CDR3 reads TGTGCCAGCAGCCTACAGGGTCTGGTGGAGACCCAGTACTTC. This encodes CASSLQGLVETQYF. Looking up the rest from reference TRBV7-9 and TRBJ2-5 gives the full variable domain: DTGVSQNPRHKITKRGQNVTFRCDPISEHNRLYWYRQTLGQGPEFLTYFQNEAQLEKSRLLSDRFSAERPKGSFSTLEIQRTEQGDSAMYLCASSLQGLVETQYFGPGTRLLVL.

J is TRBJ1-4 and V is TRBV6-6; D is possibly TRBD1 (5 bases). The CDR3 covers 14 residues. Trimming cost V 6 bases and J 7 bases, with 15 bases left between them. Germline V gene sequence: CDR1 MNHNY, CDR2 SVGAGI (reference sequence). CDR3 DNA: TGTGCCAGCAGCTCCGGGGGTGGGGTTGAAAAACTGTTTTTT. Encoded protein: CASSSGGGVEKLFF.

A few counts support this clone. The chain employs TRBV12-3 or TRBV12-4 and TRBJ2-2, with a tentative D call TRBD1 (5 bases). V was clipped by 6 bases and J by 4 bases, with 9 bases between them. This CDR3 is 13 amino acids long. This CDR3 reads CASRQAGTGELFF. The CDR3 DNA reads as TGTGCCAGCAGACAGGCAGGCACCGGGGAGCTGTTTTTT.

This chain links TRBV20-1 with TRBJ1-4; 9 bases match TRBD1. The CDR3 has 10 amino acids. V lost 3 bases to trimming and J lost 16 bases; unmatched junction nucleotides: 3. Germline assignment: CDR1 DFQATT and CDR2 SNEGSKA (reference sequence). For the CDR3, the DNA is TGCAGTGCTAGTGGGACAGGGTCGTTTTTT. It yields the protein CSASGTGSFF.

This sequence joins TRBV11-3 and TRBJ1-4; TRBD1 aligns across 7 bases. Trimming at V came to 5 bases and at J to 7 bases, leaving 10 bases not matched to a gene. Germline V gene data show CDR1 as SGHNT and CDR2 as YENEEA. This CDR3 region has 15 residues. The CDR3 protein is CASSVGGQGVEKLFF. In nucleotides, the CDR3 is TGTGCCAGCAGCGTAGGCGGCCAGGGGGTTGAAAAACTGTTTTTT.

The chain couples TRBV23-1 to TRBJ2-1; D is undetermined. TRBV23-1 is annotated as an ORF whose role is uncertain. The V and J ends lost 3 bases and 5 bases respectively, with 11 bases between them. The CDR3 has 14 amino acids. DNA for the CDR3: TGCGCCAGCAGTCAGTCCCCCCCGGACAATGAGCAGTTCTTC. Translated: CASSQSPPDNEQFF.

V gene TRBV10-2 combines with J gene TRBJ1-2; D is perhaps TRBD1 (5 bases). The CDR3 is 12 residues long. V shed 5 bases and J shed 3 bases, with 7 bases lying between them. Germline CDR1 reads WSHSY; CDR2 reads SAAADI. CDR3 protein: CASSPTDYGYTF. In DNA, the CDR3 is TGCGCCAGCAGTCCGACAGACTATGGCTACACCTTC.

This clone was seen just once. The chain carries TRBV24-1 and TRBJ2-2, with D unclear. Per the germline V gene, CDR1 is KGHDR and CDR2 is SFDVKD. CDR3 length: 13 residues. The V end was cut by 6 bases, the J end by 7 bases, with 11 bases between. The CDR3 nucleotides are TGTGCCACCAGTTACTCCCCTCTCGGGGAGCTGTTTTTT. Translation: CATSYSPLGELFF.

The chain has TRBV5-1 and TRBJ1-2, with D tentatively TRBD1 (6 bases). Germline V gives CDR1 SGHRS, CDR2 YFSETQ. Trimming pared 4 bases from V and 5 bases from J, leaving 21 bases between. CDR3 size: 16 residues. The CDR3 bases are TGCGCCAGCAGCCCCGCCTTGGGGGCGTCTGGTTATGGCTACACCTTC. Translation gives CASSPALGASGYGYTF.

V and J are TRBV10-3 and TRBJ1-4; 8 bases fit TRBD1. Germline-derived CDR1 and CDR2 are ENHRY and SYGVKD. V lost 4 bases to trimming and J lost 5 bases; unmatched junction nucleotides: 6. This CDR3 comprises 15 residues. The CDR3 region is CAISVGRGLNEKLFF. DNA for the CDR3: TGTGCCATCAGTGTGGGCAGGGGGCTGAATGAAAAACTGTTTTTT.

The chain is built from TRBV28 and TRBJ2-4; 7 bases are shared with TRBD1. With 5 bases clipped from V and 3 bases from J, the junction kept 10 bases outside the gene matches. CDR3 length equals 16 residues. Germline CDR1 is MDHEN and CDR2 is SYDVKM. The CDR3 DNA is TGTGCCAGCAGTCGAAGACAGGGCGGCGGCAAAAACATTCAGTACTTC. Its protein product is CASSRRQGGGKNIQYF.

J is TRBJ2-7 and V is TRBV15, with a tentative D call TRBD1 (6 bases). This CDR3 has 12 amino acids. Germline V CDR1 and CDR2: LNHNV, YYDKDF (reference sequence). The V end lost 6 bases, the J end lost 3 bases, and 9 bases lay between the germline ends. CDR3 DNA sequence: TGTGCCACCAGTTCGACAGGCTACGAGCAGTACTTC. Its protein product is CATSSTGYEQYF.

For this clone: One end of the junction varies from germline; a read error may be responsible. The J gene is TRBJ1-1, the V gene TRBV7-7, with D perhaps TRBD1 (5 bases). The germline V gene encodes CDR1 SSHAT and CDR2 FNYEAQ (reference sequence). The CDR3 runs 13 residues. CDR3 loop: CASSPDRHTEAFF. CDR3 nucleotides: TGTGCTAGCAGCCCAGACAGACACACTGAAGCTTTCTTT.

This chain links TRBV21-1 with TRBJ2-2; the D call TRBD2 from the table was never checked on the DNA. TRBV21-1 is designated a pseudogene. This CDR3 is built from 16 residues. The CDR3 bases are TGTGCCAGCAGCAAAGATCTCGGGAAGGCGCCCGGGGAGCTGTTTTTT. It encodes CASSKDLGKAPGELFF.

The rearrangement uses TRBV2 and TRBJ2-1; 8 nucleotides line up with TRBD2. The CDR3 is 14 residues long. Germline V gene data show CDR1 as SNHLY and CDR2 as FYNNEI. The V gene end was trimmed by 6 bases and the J gene end by 6 bases; junction bases not matched to a gene: 7. The DNA for the CDR3 is TGTGCCAGCAGGCCCGGGACTAGGGCCAATGAGCAGTTCTTC. It codes for CASRPGTRANEQFF.

This chain connects TRBV5-1 to TRBJ1-2; D may be TRBD1 (5 bases). This CDR3 has 17 amino acids. The germline CDR1 and CDR2 sequences are SGHRS and YFSETQ. V dropped 0 bases and J dropped 0 bases, with 15 bases sitting between them. In nucleotides, the CDR3 is TGCGCCAGCAGCTTGGGTCCGGGGGAATCAACTAACTATGGCTACACCTTC. Its protein is CASSLGPGESTNYGYTF.

The chain couples TRBV15 to TRBJ2-1; TRBD2 aligns across 7 bases. The CDR3 extends over 13 amino acids. Trimming cost V 6 bases and J 9 bases; bases outside gene matches: 8. CDR1 is LNHNV and CDR2 is YYDKDF in the germline V gene (reference sequence). The CDR3 coding sequence is TGTGCCACCAGAGGCGGGAGTTCAGGTGAGCAGTTCTTC. This codes for CATRGGSSGEQFF.

This chain links TRBV10-2 with TRBJ1-5; 8 bases line up with TRBD1. The CDR3 covers 15 residues. In germline, CDR1 is WSHSY, CDR2 SAAADI. J lost 5 bases, V lost 2 bases, and 5 bases had no gene match. The CDR3 DNA reads TGCGCCAGCAGTGAGGAGACAGGGGTCTATCAGCCCCAGCATTTT. Translated, it gives CASSEETGVYQPQHF.

This clone was detected a few times. The V and J genes are TRBV27 and TRBJ2-7; D is possibly TRBD2 (5 bases). Germline V lookup: CDR1 MNHEY, CDR2 SMNVEV (reference sequence). Trimming cost V 7 bases and J 3 bases, with 16 bases left between them. The CDR3 loop spans 14 amino acids. The CDR3 DNA reads TGTGCCAGCAAACGGGGTGGGGATAACTACGAGCAGTACTTC. It yields the protein CASKRGGDNYEQYF.

Points on this clone: The junction differs from germline at one of its ends, possibly a read error. The chain couples TRBV7-7 to TRBJ2-5; D might be TRBD2 (5 bases). CDR1 and CDR2 (germline): SSHAT, FNYEAQ (reference sequence). The CDR3 has 16 amino acids. In DNA, the CDR3 is TGTGCTAGCAGCTTAGATAGTTTCGGGGTTCAAGAGACCCAGTACTTC. This gives the protein CASSLDSFGVQETQYF.

The chain is built from TRBV5-1 and TRBJ2-7, with 7 bases identical to TRBD2. CDR1 SGHRS and CDR2 YFSETQ come from the germline V gene. V dropped 4 bases and J dropped 0; count of bases not matched to a gene: 4. The CDR3 contains 14 residues. CDR3 DNA sequence: TGCGCCAGCAGCCGAAGCGGGATCTCCTACGAGCAGTACTTC. Its protein product is CASSRSGISYEQYF. The full variable domain, with the rest looked up from reference TRBV5-1 and TRBJ2-7, is KAGVTQTPRYLIKTRGQQVTLSCSPISGHRSVSWYQQTPGQGLQFLFEYFSETQRNKGNFPGRFSGRQFSNSRSEMNVSTLELGDSALYLCASSRSGISYEQYFGPGTRLTVT.